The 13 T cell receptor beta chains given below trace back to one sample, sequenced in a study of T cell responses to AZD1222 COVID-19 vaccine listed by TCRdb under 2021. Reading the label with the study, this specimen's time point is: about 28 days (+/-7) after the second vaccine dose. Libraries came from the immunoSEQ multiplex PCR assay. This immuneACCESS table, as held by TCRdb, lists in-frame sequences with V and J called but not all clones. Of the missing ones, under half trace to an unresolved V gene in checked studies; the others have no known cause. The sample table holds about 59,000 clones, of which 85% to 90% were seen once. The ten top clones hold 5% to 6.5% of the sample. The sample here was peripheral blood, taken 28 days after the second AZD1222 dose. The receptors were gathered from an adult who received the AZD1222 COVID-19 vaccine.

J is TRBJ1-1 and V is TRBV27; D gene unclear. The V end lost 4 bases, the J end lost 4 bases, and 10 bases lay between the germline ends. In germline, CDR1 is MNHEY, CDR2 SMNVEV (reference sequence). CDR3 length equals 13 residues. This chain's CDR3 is CASSSNLGTEAFF. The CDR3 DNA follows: TGTGCCAGCAGTTCGAACTTGGGCACTGAAGCTTTCTTT.

CDR3 protein: CASSPRDRGNNEQFF. CDR3 bases: TGTGCCAGCTCACCACGGGACAGGGGGAACAATGAGCAGTTCTTC. This chain joins TRBV18 and TRBJ2-1, with TRBD1 matching 11 bases. CDR1 KGHSH and CDR2 LQKENI come from the germline V gene. J lost 5 bases, V lost 1 base, and 1 base had no gene match. This CDR3 comprises 15 residues.

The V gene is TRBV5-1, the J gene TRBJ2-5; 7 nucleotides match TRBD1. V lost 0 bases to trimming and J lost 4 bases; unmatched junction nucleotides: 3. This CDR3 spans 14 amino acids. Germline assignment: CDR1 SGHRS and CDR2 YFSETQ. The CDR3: CASSLETGRETQYF. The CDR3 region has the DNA TGCGCCAGCAGCTTGGAGACAGGGAGAGAGACCCAGTACTTC.

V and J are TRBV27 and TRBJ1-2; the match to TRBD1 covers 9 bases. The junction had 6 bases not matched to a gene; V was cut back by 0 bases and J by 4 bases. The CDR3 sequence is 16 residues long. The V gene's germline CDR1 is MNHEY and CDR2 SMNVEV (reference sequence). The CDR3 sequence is CASSLSGGTGSYGYTF. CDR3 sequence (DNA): TGTGCCAGCAGTTTATCGGGGGGGACAGGGAGCTATGGCTACACCTTC.

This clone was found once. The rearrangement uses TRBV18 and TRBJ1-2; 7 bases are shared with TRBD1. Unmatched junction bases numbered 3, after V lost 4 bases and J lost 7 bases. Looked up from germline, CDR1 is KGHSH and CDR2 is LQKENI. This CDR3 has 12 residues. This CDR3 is CASSLRDSGYTF. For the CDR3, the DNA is TGTGCCAGCTCACTCCGGGACAGTGGCTACACCTTC.

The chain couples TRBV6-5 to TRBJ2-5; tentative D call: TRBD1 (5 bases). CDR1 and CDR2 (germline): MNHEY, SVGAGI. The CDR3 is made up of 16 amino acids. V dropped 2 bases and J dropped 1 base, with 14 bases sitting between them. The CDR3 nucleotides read TGTGCCAGCAGTTACGAATGGACACAGTCCCAAGAGACCCAGTACTTC. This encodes CASSYEWTQSQETQYF.

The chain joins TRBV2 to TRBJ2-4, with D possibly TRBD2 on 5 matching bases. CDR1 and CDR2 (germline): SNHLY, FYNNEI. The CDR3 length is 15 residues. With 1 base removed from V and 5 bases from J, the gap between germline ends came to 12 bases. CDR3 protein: CASSEGGVGQNIQYF. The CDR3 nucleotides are TGTGCCAGCAGTGAAGGGGGAGTTGGTCAAAACATTCAGTACTTC.

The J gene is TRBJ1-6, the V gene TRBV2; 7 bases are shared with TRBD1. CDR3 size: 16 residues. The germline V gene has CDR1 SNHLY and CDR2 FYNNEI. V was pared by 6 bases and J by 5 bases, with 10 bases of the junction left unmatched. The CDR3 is CASRLRGQTNNSPLHF. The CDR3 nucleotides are TGTGCCAGCAGGCTCCGGGGACAGACGAATAATTCACCCCTCCACTTT.

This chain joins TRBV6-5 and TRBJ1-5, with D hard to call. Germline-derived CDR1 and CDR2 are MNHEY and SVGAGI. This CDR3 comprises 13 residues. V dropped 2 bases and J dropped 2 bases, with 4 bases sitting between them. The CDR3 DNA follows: TGTGCCAGCAGTTACGACGGCAATCAGCCCCAGCATTTT. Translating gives CASSYDGNQPQHF.

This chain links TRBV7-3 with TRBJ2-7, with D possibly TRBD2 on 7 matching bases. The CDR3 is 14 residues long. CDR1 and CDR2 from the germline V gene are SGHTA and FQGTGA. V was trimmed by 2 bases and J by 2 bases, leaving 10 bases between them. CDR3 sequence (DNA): TGTGCCAGCAGCTTATCGGGGGGCGCCTACGAGCAGTACTTC. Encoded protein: CASSLSGGAYEQYF. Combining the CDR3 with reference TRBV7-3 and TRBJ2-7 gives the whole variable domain GAGVSQTPSNKVTEKGKYVELRCDPISGHTALYWYRQSLGQGPEFLIYFQGTGAADDSGLPNDRFFAVRPEGSVSTLKIQRTERGDSAVYLCASSLSGGAYEQYFGPGTRLTVT.

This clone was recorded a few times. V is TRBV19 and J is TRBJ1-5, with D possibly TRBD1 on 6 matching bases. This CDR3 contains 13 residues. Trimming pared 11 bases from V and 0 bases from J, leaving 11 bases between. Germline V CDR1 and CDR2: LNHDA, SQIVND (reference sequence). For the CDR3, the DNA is TGTGCCTCCGGACAGTCTAGCAATCAGCCCCAGCATTTT. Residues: CASGQSSNQPQHF.

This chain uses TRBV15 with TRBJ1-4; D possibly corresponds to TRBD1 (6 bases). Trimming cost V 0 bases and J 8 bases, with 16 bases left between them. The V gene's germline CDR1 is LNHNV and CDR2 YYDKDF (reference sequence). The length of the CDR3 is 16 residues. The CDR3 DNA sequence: TGTGCCACCAGCAGAGATCGAGGGGGTTGGGAGGAAAAACTGTTTTTT. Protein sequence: CATSRDRGGWEEKLFF.

The CDR3 bases are TGTGCCAGCAGTGCCGCGGACAGGTTGGGTTCACCCCTCCACTTT. Residues: CASSAADRLGSPLHF. V usage is TRBV6-4 and J usage is TRBJ1-6, with 7 bases identical to TRBD1. The CDR3 is 15 residues long. Trimming cost V 4 bases and J 9 bases; bases outside gene matches: 9. Germline V gives CDR1 MRHNA, CDR2 SNTAGT.